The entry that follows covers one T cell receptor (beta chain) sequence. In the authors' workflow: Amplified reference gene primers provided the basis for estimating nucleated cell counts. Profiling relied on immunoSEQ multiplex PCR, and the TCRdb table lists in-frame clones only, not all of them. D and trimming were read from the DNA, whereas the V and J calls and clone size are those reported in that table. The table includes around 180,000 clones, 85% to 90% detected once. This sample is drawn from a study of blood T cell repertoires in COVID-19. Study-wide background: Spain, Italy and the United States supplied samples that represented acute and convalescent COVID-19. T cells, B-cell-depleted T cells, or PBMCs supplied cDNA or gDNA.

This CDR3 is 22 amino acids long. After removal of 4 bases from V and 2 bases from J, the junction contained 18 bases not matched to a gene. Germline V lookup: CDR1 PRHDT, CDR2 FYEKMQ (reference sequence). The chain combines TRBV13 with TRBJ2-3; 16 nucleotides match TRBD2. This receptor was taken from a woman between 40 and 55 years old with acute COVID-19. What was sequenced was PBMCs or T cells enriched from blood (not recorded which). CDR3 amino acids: CASSSVKFGTSGGARPTDTQYF. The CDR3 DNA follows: TGTGCCAGCAGCTCCGTAAAGTTCGGGACTAGCGGGGGGGCCAGGCCCACAGATACGCAGTATTTT. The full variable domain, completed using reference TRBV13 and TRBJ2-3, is AAGVIQSPRHLIKEKRETATLKCYPIPRHDTVYWYQQGPGQDPQFLISFYEKMQSDKGSIPDRFSAQQFSDYHSELNMSSLELGDSALYFCASSSVKFGTSGGARPTDTQYFGPGTRLTVL.